Listed below are T cell receptor beta chains from one sample, sequenced in a study of T cell responses to AZD1222 COVID-19 vaccine. Libraries were prepared by immunoSEQ multiplex PCR; TCRdb keeps only in-frame clonotypes and omits some of them. The repertoire has roughly 140,000 clones, 80% to 90% of them found once; the top ten carry approximately 9%. This sample comprised peripheral blood, obtained 28 days after the second AZD1222 dose. These receptors were taken from an adult who received the AZD1222 COVID-19 vaccine. Both conserved end residues are part of each CDR3. D genes are given only for firm matches. Clone size is not always given. Where it is, it says once, few, many or a class for expanded clones.

-	-	TRBJ1-1	TRBV5-4	CASTVVGGDTEAFF
-	-	TRBJ2-5	TRBV7-3	CASSPDRETQYF
-	-	TRBJ1-5	TRBV18	CASSPLGDSNQPQHF
-	-	TRBJ1-1	TRBV4-1	CASSHVGTGRSEAFF
-	-	TRBJ2-1	TRBV5-4	CASSADLLGNEQFF
-	TRBD1	TRBJ1-6	TRBV27	CASSFGRQGVLNSPLHF
once	-	TRBJ2-3	TRBV19	CASTERASNTDTQYF
-	TRBD2	TRBJ2-1	TRBV9	CASSGNLAGGPVWYNEQFF
-	-	TRBJ2-1	TRBV28	CASSQRVPNEQFF
once	-	TRBJ2-2	TRBV30	CAWSKRLQAPGLGELFF
-	-	TRBJ1-6	TRBV6-5	CASRNGQGSNSPLHF
few	-	TRBJ2-7	TRBV6-6	CASSYSASGYEQYF
-	-	TRBJ2-3	TRBV5-1	CASRDTFTDTQYF
once	TRBD1	TRBJ2-5	TRBV25-1	CASSVTGGRGETQYF
once	-	TRBJ2-5	TRBV7-8	CASSLHGETQYF
-	TRBD2	TRBJ2-2	TRBV14	CASSRPRTSGYSNTGELFF
-	-	TRBJ1-4	TRBV28	CASRQGGSTNEKLFF
-	-	TRBJ2-6	TRBV15	CAAAPKGPGANVLTF
-	-	TRBJ1-5	TRBV5-4	CASMGTRTEDQPQHF
-	-	TRBJ1-2	TRBV15	CATSRKSGTTNYGYTF
-	-	TRBJ1-4	TRBV28	CASRWAGTRNEKLFF
-	-	TRBJ1-2	TRBV5-1	CASKGGRGYTF